The 27 T cell receptor beta chains below come from one sample, sequenced in a study of beta chain features in type 1 diabetes. Every isolated RNA sample was fully reverse transcribed, so sequencing captured expressed TCRB transcripts. Assay used: immunoSEQ multiplex PCR; TCRdb lists only in-frame clones, some missing. The table records about 410,000 clones, 14% of them present only once. The sample taken for sequencing was naive CD4+ T cells from blood. The receptor set was obtained from a man aged 25 to 45 in good health.

The chain employs TRBV19 and TRBJ1-1; D not resolved. CDR3 size: 13 residues. With 2 bases removed from V and 1 base from J, the gap between germline ends came to 5 bases. Germline CDR1 LNHDA, CDR2 SQIVND (reference sequence). The CDR3 region is CASSIQRNTEAFF. CDR3 bases: TGTGCCAGTAGTATACAGCGGAACACTGAAGCTTTCTTT.

This clone was counted between two and nine times. J is TRBJ1-2 and V is TRBV2; the D gene is possibly TRBD1 (5 bases). The V end lost 6 bases, the J end lost 4 bases, and 18 bases lay between the germline ends. This CDR3 spans 15 amino acids. CDR1 and CDR2 from the germline V gene are SNHLY and FYNNEI. Here the CDR3 reads CASRPPGREVYGYTF. The CDR3 DNA reads as TGTGCCAGCAGACCGCCGGGACGCGAGGTCTATGGCTACACCTTC.

Only a few counts were recorded for this clone. The J gene is TRBJ2-2, the V gene TRBV10-3, with TRBD2 as a possible D gene (5 bases). Germline V CDR1 and CDR2: ENHRY, SYGVKD. The CDR3 is 16 residues long. The ends were cut back, 0 bases at V and 4 bases at J, with 12 bases in the middle. The CDR3 sequence is CAISESVAGTTGELFF. For the CDR3, the DNA is TGTGCCATCAGTGAGTCAGTGGCGGGTACCACCGGGGAGCTGTTTTTT.

This clone showed up just once. V usage is TRBV9 and J usage is TRBJ2-5; D is uncertain. Trimming took 0 bases from V and 5 from J, leaving 17 bases between them. This CDR3 region has 16 residues. The germline CDR1 and CDR2 sequences are SGDLS and YYNGEE. CDR3 DNA: TGTGCCAGCAGCGTAGCTGTTCTCCTTGGGGATGAGACCCAGTACTTC. This codes for CASSVAVLLGDETQYF. Using reference TRBV9 and TRBJ2-5 for the parts outside the CDR3, the full variable domain is DSGVTQTPKHLITATGQRVTLRCSPRSGDLSVYWYQQSLDQGLQFLIQYYNGEERAKGNILERFSAQQFPDLHSELNLSSLELGDSALYFCASSVAVLLGDETQYFGPGTRLLVL.

V is TRBV6-1 and J is TRBJ1-2; TRBD1 might be the D (5 bases). This CDR3 is 16 amino acids long. Germline values: CDR1 MNHNS, CDR2 SASEGT. Between the trimmed V and J ends, which lost 4 bases and 1 base, there was a span of 16 bases. The CDR3 nucleotides are TGTGCCAGCAGTGCCGTTTCGGGACGTCATAACTATGGCTACACCTTC. Amino acids: CASSAVSGRHNYGYTF.

This clone was observed a few times. The V call is TRBV15, the J call TRBJ2-5; a weak D match, TRBD1 (5 bases). The CDR3 covers 15 residues. The V and J ends lost 1 base and 1 base respectively, with 10 bases between them. Germline values: CDR1 LNHNV, CDR2 YYDKDF (reference sequence). Here the CDR3 reads CATSRGPTVQETQYF. The CDR3 coding sequence is TGTGCCACCAGCAGAGGGCCGACAGTCCAAGAGACCCAGTACTTC.

Turning to this clone: This sample also contains other DNA sequences that code for the same CDR3. The gene calls are TRBV5-1 and TRBJ2-3, with D possibly being TRBD2 (6 bases). V was shortened by 4 bases and J by 3 bases, with 12 bases between the two germline ends. CDR3 length: 14 residues. Per germline, CDR1 SGHRS and CDR2 YFSETQ. CDR3 residues: CASSPGGGTDTQYF. DNA for the CDR3: TGCGCCAGCAGCCCAGGAGGAGGGACAGATACGCAGTATTTT.

The chain couples TRBV6-5 to TRBJ1-4; the match to TRBD1 covers 7 bases. The CDR3 totals 15 residues. CDR1 is MNHEY, CDR2 SVGAGI, per germline. V lost 6 bases to trimming and J lost 0 bases; unmatched junction nucleotides: 4. CDR3 residues: CASRPTGATNEKLFF. The CDR3 DNA follows: TGTGCCAGCAGACCAACAGGGGCAACTAATGAAAAACTGTTTTTT.

The chain employs TRBV6-5 and TRBJ2-1, with 11 nucleotides matching TRBD1. This CDR3 spans 15 amino acids. From germline, CDR1 is MNHEY and CDR2 SVGAGI. Germline trimming cut 5 bases from V and 5 bases from J; bases unmatched to any gene: 5. The CDR3: CASSLGDRGNNEQFF. The CDR3 DNA follows: TGTGCCAGCAGTCTCGGGGACAGGGGGAACAATGAGCAGTTCTTC.

This clone was seen more than once but under ten times. Other DNA sequences within the sample encode an identical CDR3. CDR3 sequence reads: CSAGVNEQFF. CDR3 DNA sequence: TGCAGCGCGGGGGTCAATGAGCAGTTCTTC. The chain uses TRBV29-1 and TRBJ2-1; possible D gene TRBD2, 6 bases. The germline V gene encodes CDR1 SQVTM and CDR2 ANQGSEA. The CDR3 consists of 10 residues. V dropped 7 bases and J dropped 6 bases, with 7 bases sitting between them.

In its sample, this clone was seen a few times. CDR3 region: CASSLRFRVNGNTIYF. CDR3 coding DNA: TGTGCCAGCAGCTTGAGATTCAGGGTGAATGGAAACACCATATATTTT. J is TRBJ1-3 and V is TRBV13; a possible D gene is TRBD1 (5 bases). The germline V gene encodes CDR1 PRHDT and CDR2 FYEKMQ (reference sequence). The CDR3 covers 16 residues. V lost 3 bases and J lost 3, with 15 bases in between.

The V call is TRBV28, the J call TRBJ2-5; D remains unclear. Trimming took 6 bases from V and 2 from J, leaving 4 bases between them. The CDR3 is 11 residues long. CDR1 is MDHEN, CDR2 SYDVKM, per germline. As DNA, the CDR3 is TGTGCCAGCAGAGGGCAAGAGACCCAGTACTTC. This gives the protein CASRGQETQYF.

This clone was seen only a few times. Other DNA sequences in the sample encode the same CDR3. The V call is TRBV30, the J call TRBJ2-7; 12 nucleotides align to TRBD2. The CDR3 consists of 15 residues. With V trimmed by 2 bases and J by 4 bases, 6 bases remained unmatched. The germline V gene has CDR1 GTSNPN and CDR2 SVGIG (reference sequence). As DNA, the CDR3 is TGTGCCTGGAGTCCTGGGCTAGCGGGAGGGTACGAGCAGTACGTC. As protein: CAWSPGLAGGYEQYV.

This clone has a handful of counts. The rearrangement links TRBV12-2 to TRBJ2-7; the table's D call, TRBD2, was not checked against the DNA. TRBV12-2 is a recognized pseudogene. This CDR3 is built from 12 residues. CDR3 amino acids: CASRLLDSEQYV. DNA for the CDR3: TGTGCAAGTCGCTTATTGGACTCCGAGCAGTACGTC.

This chain connects TRBV5-1 to TRBJ2-2, with 10 nucleotides matching TRBD1. Per the germline V gene, CDR1 is SGHRS and CDR2 is YFSETQ. The CDR3 has 15 residues. V shed 4 bases, J shed 4 bases, and the junction held 4 bases outside the gene matches. CDR3 residues: CASSPGTGVTGELFF. The CDR3 DNA follows: TGCGCCAGCAGCCCCGGGACAGGGGTCACCGGGGAGCTGTTTTTT. The full variable domain, in which reference TRBV5-1 and TRBJ2-2 provide the parts outside the CDR3, is KAGVTQTPRYLIKTRGQQVTLSCSPISGHRSVSWYQQTPGQGLQFLFEYFSETQRNKGNFPGRFSGRQFSNSRSEMNVSTLELGDSALYLCASSPGTGVTGELFFGEGSRLTVL.

Only a few counts were recorded for this clone. This chain links TRBV7-2 with TRBJ2-6; no definite D call. CDR1 is SGHTA and CDR2 is FQGNSA in the germline V gene. V lost 0 bases and J 0 bases, leaving 6 bases between the germline ends. This CDR3 has 16 amino acids. CDR3 region: CASSLATASGANVLTF. The CDR3 DNA follows: TGTGCCAGCAGCTTAGCTACCGCCTCTGGGGCCAACGTCCTGACTTTC.

The rearrangement links TRBV9 to TRBJ2-3, with 8 positions matching TRBD1. This CDR3 has 16 residues. The ends lost 4 bases at V and 2 bases at J; junction bases unmatched: 9. Germline V gene sequence: CDR1 SGDLS, CDR2 YYNGEE. The CDR3 loop is CASSSRRQGATDTQYF. For the CDR3, the DNA is TGTGCCAGCAGCTCCAGACGGCAGGGGGCCACAGATACGCAGTATTTT.

V gene TRBV7-6 combines with J gene TRBJ2-7; D gene ambiguous. V was pared by 9 bases and J by 3 bases, with 6 bases between. The CDR3 runs to 10 residues. Germline CDR1 SGHVS, CDR2 FNYEAQ. The CDR3 bases are TGTGCCAGAAGAATCTACGAGCAGTACGTC. It codes for CARRIYEQYV.

The J gene is TRBJ2-3, the V gene TRBV6-5; weak D call: TRBD1 (6 bases). Germline CDR1 MNHEY, CDR2 SVGAGI. The CDR3 spans 11 residues. Trimming stripped 8 bases from V and 6 bases from J, with 9 bases between. As DNA, the CDR3 is TGTGCCAGCCACAGGGCCGATACGCAGTATTTT. This sequence encodes CASHRADTQYF.

The rearrangement joins TRBV9 to TRBJ2-5, with 14 bases matching TRBD2. Judging by the DNA end, TRBJ2-7 fits better; the J call may be wrong. The CDR3 contains 17 residues. CDR1 and CDR2 (germline): SGDLS, YYNGEE. CDR3 protein: CASSGAGTSGRIYEQYF. CDR3 in DNA: TGTGCCAGCAGCGGAGCGGGGACTAGCGGGAGAATATACGAGCAGTACTTC.

The chain uses TRBV7-2 and TRBJ2-7, with 7 positions matching TRBD1. Trimming at V came to 1 base and at J to 12 bases, leaving 18 bases not matched to a gene. The CDR3 is 16 amino acids. Germline-derived CDR1 and CDR2 are SGHTA and FQGNSA. The CDR3 loop is CASSLGPGQTYKGWYV. The CDR3 nucleotides are TGTGCCAGCAGCTTAGGCCCGGGACAGACCTACAAGGGTTGGTACGTC.

This CDR3 is CSVGGREKLFF. CDR3 nucleotide sequence: TGCAGCGTCGGTGGACGGGAAAAACTGTTTTTT. This rearrangement joins TRBV29-1 to TRBJ1-4; no definite D call. Per the germline V gene, CDR1 is SQVTM and CDR2 is ANQGSEA. This CDR3 is built from 11 residues. Trimming pared 6 bases from V and 8 bases from J, leaving 10 bases between.

The V and J genes are TRBV30 and TRBJ1-3; a weak D match, TRBD1 (6 bases). CDR1 is GTSNPN, CDR2 SVGIG, per germline (reference sequence). The ends were cut back, 0 bases at V and 4 bases at J, with 13 bases in the middle. The CDR3 spans 15 residues. The CDR3 DNA reads as TGTGCCTGGAGTGTACTCAGGGGAGGAGGAAACACCATATATTTT. This codes for CAWSVLRGGGNTIYF.

The chain couples TRBV4-2 to TRBJ2-3, with 12 bases matching TRBD2. This CDR3 is built from 19 residues. Germline CDR1 LGHNA, CDR2 YNFKEQ. The V segment lost 0 bases and the J segment 0 bases; nucleotides outside the gene matches: 7. For the CDR3, the DNA is TGTGCCAGCAGCCAAGATGCTCGGACTAGCGGGGCGAGCACAGATACGCAGTATTTT. This encodes CASSQDARTSGASTDTQYF.

This clone occurred a few times. The chain combines TRBV25-1 with TRBJ1-2, with 7 positions matching TRBD1. Unmatched junction bases numbered 3, after V lost 7 bases and J lost 7 bases. Germline V gene data show CDR1 as MGHDK and CDR2 as SYGVNS. The CDR3 is 11 residues long. The DNA of the CDR3 is TGTGCCAGCAAGGGGGACAGTGGCTACACCTTC. Amino acid sequence: CASKGDSGYTF.

The table lists this clone with a few counts. The gene calls are TRBV7-9 and TRBJ1-5; D unresolved. This CDR3 has 16 residues. V was clipped by 1 base and J by 4 bases, with 14 bases between them. Germline lookup yields CDR1 SEHNR and CDR2 FQNEAQ (reference sequence). The CDR3, as DNA: TGTGCCAGCAGCTTAGGCGCTGGAGGTGGAAATCAGCCCCAGCATTTT. The encoded protein is CASSLGAGGGNQPQHF.

The table lists this clone with a few counts. V and J are TRBV2 and TRBJ2-1; D is unclear. The CDR3 is 12 amino acids. Germline V gives CDR1 SNHLY, CDR2 FYNNEI. V was clipped by 8 bases and J by 10 bases, with 15 bases between them. CDR3 bases: TGTGCCAGCGGGGTTCTGGGAATCGAGCAGTTCTTC. The encoded protein is CASGVLGIEQFF.